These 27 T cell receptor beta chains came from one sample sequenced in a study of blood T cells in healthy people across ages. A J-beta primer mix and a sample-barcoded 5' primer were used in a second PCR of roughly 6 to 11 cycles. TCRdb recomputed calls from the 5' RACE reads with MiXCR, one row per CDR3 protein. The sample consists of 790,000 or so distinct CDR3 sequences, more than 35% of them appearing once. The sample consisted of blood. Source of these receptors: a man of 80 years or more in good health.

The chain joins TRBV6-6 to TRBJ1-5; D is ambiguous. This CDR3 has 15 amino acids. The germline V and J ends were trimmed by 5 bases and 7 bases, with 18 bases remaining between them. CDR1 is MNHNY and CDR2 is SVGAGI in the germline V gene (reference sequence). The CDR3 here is CASSPLGGGQQPQHF. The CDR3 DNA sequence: TGTGCCAGCAGTCCGCTTGGCGGAGGGCAACAGCCCCAGCATTTT.

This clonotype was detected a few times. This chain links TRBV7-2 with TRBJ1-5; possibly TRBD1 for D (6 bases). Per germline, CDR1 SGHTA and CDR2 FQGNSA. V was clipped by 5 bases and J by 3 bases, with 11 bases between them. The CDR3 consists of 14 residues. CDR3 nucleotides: TGTGCCAGCAGCGCGACAGGATTCAATCAGCCCCAGCATTTT. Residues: CASSATGFNQPQHF.

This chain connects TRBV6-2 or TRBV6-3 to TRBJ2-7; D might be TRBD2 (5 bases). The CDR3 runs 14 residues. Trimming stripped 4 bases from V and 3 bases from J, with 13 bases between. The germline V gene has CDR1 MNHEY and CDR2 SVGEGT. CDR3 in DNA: TGTGCCAGCAGTTCTTTCGACGGGATCTACGAGCAGTACTTC. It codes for CASSSFDGIYEQYF.

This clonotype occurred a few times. The DNA for the CDR3 is TGTGCCAGCACCGGACAGGGGTGGGGGGATGAGCAGTTCTTC. This encodes CASTGQGWGDEQFF. The chain is built from TRBV7-2 and TRBJ2-1; TRBD1 aligns across 9 bases. This CDR3 spans 14 amino acids. Germline assignment: CDR1 SGHTA and CDR2 FQGNSA. Trimming cost V 7 bases and J 8 bases; bases outside gene matches: 9.

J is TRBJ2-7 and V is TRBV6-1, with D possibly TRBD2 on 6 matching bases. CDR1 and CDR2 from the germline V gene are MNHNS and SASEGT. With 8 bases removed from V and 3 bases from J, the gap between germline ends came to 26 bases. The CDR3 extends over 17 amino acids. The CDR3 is CASGKSLVEGDVYEQYF. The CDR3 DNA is TGTGCCAGCGGTAAAAGTTTAGTGGAGGGTGATGTCTACGAGCAGTACTTC.

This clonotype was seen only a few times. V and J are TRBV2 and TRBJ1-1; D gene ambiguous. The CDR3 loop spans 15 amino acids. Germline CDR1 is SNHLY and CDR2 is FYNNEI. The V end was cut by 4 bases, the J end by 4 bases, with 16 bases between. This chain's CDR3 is CASSGSNALGTEAFF. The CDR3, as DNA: TGTGCCAGCAGTGGATCAAACGCCCTGGGCACTGAAGCTTTCTTT.

CDR3 coding DNA: TGCGCCAGCAGCTTTCAGGCGGGATCGTACGAGCAGTACTTC. The encoded protein is CASSFQAGSYEQYF. The chain has TRBV5-1 and TRBJ2-7, with TRBD2 as a possible D gene (6 bases). This CDR3 is 14 amino acids long. Trimming removed 2 bases at V and 4 bases at J, with 13 bases between. Germline-derived CDR1 and CDR2 are SGHRS and YFSETQ. The whole variable domain, remainder taken from reference TRBV5-1 and TRBJ2-7, is KAGVTQTPRYLIKTRGQQVTLSCSPISGHRSVSWYQQTPGQGLQFLFEYFSETQRNKGNFPGRFSGRQFSNSRSEMNVSTLELGDSALYLCASSFQAGSYEQYFGPGTRLTVT.

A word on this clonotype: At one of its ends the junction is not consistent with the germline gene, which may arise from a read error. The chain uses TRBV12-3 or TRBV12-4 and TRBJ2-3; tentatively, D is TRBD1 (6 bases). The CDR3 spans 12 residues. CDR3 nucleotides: TGTGCCAGCAGTTTGGGGGCAGATACGGAGTATTTT. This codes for CASSLGADTEYF.

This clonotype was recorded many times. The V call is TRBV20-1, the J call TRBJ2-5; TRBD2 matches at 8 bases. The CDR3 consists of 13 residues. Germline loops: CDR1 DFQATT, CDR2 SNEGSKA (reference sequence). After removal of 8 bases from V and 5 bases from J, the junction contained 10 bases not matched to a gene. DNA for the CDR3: TGCAGTTTACTAGCGGAGTGGGGGGAGACCCAGTACTTC. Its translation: CSLLAEWGETQYF.

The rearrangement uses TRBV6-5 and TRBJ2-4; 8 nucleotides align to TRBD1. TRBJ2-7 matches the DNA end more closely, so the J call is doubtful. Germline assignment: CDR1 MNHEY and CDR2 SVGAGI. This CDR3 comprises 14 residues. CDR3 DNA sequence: TGTGCCAGCAGTTATAGTGACAGGGGCTACGAGCAGTACTTC. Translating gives CASSYSDRGYEQYF.

The CDR3 region has the DNA TGTGCCACCGGCAGAGAATACAATGAGCAGTTCTTC. Residues: CATGREYNEQFF. This chain uses TRBV24-1 with TRBJ2-1; no reliable D call. CDR1 is KGHDR and CDR2 is SFDVKD in the germline V gene. The V gene lost 9 bases and the J gene lost 4 bases, with 9 bases spanning the gap. The CDR3 is 12 residues long.

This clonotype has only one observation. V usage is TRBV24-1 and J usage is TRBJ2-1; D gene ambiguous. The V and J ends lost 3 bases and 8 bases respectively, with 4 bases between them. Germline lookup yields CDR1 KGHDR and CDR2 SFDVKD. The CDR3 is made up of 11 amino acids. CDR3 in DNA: TGTGCCACCAGTGATCAGGATGAGCAGTTCTTC. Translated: CATSDQDEQFF.

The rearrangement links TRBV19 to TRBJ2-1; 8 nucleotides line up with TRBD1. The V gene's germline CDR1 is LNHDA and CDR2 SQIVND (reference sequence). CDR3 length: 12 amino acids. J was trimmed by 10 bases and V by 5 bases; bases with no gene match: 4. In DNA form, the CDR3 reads TGTGCCAGTAGTTTCCGGGACAGGGAGCAGTTCTTC. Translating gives CASSFRDREQFF.

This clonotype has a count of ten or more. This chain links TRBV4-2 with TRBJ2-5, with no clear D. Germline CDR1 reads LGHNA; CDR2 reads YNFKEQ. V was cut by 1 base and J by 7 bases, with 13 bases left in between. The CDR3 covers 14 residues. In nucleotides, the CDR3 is TGTGCCAGCAGCCAAGCCGGGTCCCTCGGGACCCAGTACTTC. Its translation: CASSQAGSLGTQYF.

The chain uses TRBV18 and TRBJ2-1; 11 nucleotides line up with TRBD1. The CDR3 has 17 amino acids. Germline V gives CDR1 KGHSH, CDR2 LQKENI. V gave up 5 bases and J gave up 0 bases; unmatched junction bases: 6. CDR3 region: CASSGPGQGVSYNEQFF. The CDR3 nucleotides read TGTGCCAGCTCAGGCCCGGGACAGGGGGTCTCCTACAATGAGCAGTTCTTC.

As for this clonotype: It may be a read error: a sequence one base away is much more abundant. CDR3 loop: CASNSLDGDSYEQYF. The CDR3 nucleotides read TGTGCCAGCAACTCCTTGGACGGAGATTCCTACGAGCAGTACTTC. The V gene is TRBV5-5, the J gene TRBJ2-7; D remains unclear. The CDR3 contains 15 residues. CDR1 and CDR2 (germline): SGHKS, YYEKEE (reference sequence). V shed 6 bases and J shed 1 base, with 17 bases lying between them.

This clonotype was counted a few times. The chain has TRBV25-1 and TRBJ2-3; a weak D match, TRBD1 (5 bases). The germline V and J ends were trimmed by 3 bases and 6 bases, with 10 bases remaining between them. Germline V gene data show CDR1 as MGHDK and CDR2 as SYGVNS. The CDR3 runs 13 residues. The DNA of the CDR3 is TGTGCCAGCAGTGAGGCAGGGCGGGATACGCAGTATTTT. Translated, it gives CASSEAGRDTQYF. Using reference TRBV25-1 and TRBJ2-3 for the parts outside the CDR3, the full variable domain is EADIYQTPRYLVIGTGKKITLECSQTMGHDKMYWYQQDPGMELHLIHYSYGVNSTEKGDLSSESTVSRIRTEHFPLTLESARPSHTSQYLCASSEAGRDTQYFGPGTRLTVL.

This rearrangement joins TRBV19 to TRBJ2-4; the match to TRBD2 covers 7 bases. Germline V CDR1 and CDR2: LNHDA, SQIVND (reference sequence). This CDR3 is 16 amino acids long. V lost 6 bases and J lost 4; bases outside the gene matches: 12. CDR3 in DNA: TGTGCCAGTAGCTCAGGGAGGGGATCAACGAAAAACATTCAGTACTTC. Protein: CASSSGRGSTKNIQYF.

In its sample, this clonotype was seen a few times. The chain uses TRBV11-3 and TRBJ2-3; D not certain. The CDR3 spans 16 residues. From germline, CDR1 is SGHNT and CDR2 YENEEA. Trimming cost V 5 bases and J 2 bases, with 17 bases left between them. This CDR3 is CASSVPEAKSTDTQYF. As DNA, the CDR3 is TGTGCCAGCAGCGTTCCAGAAGCAAAATCCACAGATACGCAGTATTTT.

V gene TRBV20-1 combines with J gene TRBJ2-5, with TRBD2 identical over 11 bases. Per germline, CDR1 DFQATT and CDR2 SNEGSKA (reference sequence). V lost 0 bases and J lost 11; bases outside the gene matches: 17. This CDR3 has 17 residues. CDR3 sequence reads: CSARDVGVAGGPHEQYF. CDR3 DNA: TGCAGTGCTAGAGATGTGGGAGTAGCGGGAGGGCCGCATGAGCAGTACTTC.

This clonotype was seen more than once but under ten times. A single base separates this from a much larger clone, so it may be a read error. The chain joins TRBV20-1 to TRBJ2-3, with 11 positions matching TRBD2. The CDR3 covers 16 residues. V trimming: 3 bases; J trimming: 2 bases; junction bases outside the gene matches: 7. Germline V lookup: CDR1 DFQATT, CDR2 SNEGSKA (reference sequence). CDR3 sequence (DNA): TGCAGTGCTAGCCTAGCGGGGGGAGCCGACACAGATACGCAGTATTTT. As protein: CSASLAGGADTDTQYF.

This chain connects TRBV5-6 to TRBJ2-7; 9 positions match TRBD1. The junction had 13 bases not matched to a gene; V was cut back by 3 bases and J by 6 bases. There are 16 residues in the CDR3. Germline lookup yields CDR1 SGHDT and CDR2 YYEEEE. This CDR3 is CASSSDAGQGRSEQYF. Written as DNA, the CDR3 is TGTGCCAGCAGCTCTGATGCGGGACAGGGTCGATCCGAGCAGTACTTC. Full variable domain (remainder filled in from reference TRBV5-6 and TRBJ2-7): DAGVTQSPTHLIKTRGQQVTLRCSPKSGHDTVSWYQQALGQGPQFIFQYYEEEERQRGNFPDRFSGHQFPNYSSELNVNALLLGDSALYLCASSSDAGQGRSEQYFGPGTRLTVT.

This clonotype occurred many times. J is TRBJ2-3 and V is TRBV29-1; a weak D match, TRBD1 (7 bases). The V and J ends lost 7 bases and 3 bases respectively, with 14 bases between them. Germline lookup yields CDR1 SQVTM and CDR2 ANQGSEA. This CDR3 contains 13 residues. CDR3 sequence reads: CSARQGGTDTQYF. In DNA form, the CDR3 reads TGCAGCGCAAGACAGGGAGGAACAGATACGCAGTATTTT.

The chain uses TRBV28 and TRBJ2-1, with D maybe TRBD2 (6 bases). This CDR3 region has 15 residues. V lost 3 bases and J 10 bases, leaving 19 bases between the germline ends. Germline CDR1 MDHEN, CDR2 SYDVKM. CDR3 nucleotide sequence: TGTGCCAGCAGTTTCGGCGGGACGGGGCCACGAGAGCAGTTCTTC. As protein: CASSFGGTGPREQFF.

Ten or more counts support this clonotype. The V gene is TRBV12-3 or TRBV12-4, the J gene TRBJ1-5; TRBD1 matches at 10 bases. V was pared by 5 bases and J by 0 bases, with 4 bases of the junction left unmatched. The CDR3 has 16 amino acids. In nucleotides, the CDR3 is TGTGCCAGCAGTCGGACAGGGGGTTTTAGCAATCAGCCCCAGCATTTT. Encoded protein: CASSRTGGFSNQPQHF.

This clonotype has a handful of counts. The CDR3 region is CASSPLRESEKLFF. As DNA, the CDR3 is TGTGCCAGCAGCCCCCTTCGGGAGTCGGAAAAACTGTTTTTT. The V and J genes are TRBV28 and TRBJ1-4; no reliable D call. The CDR3 sequence is 14 residues long. Between the trimmed V and J ends, which lost 6 bases and 8 bases, there was a span of 16 bases. The germline CDR1 and CDR2 sequences are MDHEN and SYDVKM.

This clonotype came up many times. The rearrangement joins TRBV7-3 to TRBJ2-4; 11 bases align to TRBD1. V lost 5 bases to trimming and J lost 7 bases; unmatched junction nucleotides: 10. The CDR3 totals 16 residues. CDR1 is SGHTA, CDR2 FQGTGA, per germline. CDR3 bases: TGTGCCAGCAGCCCAGGAGGACAGGGGGCTGGGAACATTCAGTACTTC. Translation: CASSPGGQGAGNIQYF.